A single sample gave rise to the 26 T cell receptor beta chains below, sequenced in a study of blood T cell repertoires in COVID-19. Produced via immunoSEQ multiplex PCR; TCRdb's table is partial and in-frame only. The data hold about 110,000 clones, with roughly 86% observed a single time. Sequencing was performed on peripheral blood. All receptors come from a man between 35 and 55 years old with acute or convalescent COVID-19.

This clone showed up just a few times. The CDR3 reads CASRPGVLFSDEQFF. The CDR3 DNA sequence: TGCGCCAGCAGGCCAGGGGTACTATTTTCCGATGAGCAGTTCTTC. The rearrangement links TRBV5-1 to TRBJ2-1; TRBD1 might be the D (6 bases). Trimming shortened V by 5 bases and J by 8 bases, and 20 bases separated the two germline ends. CDR3 length: 15 residues. Per germline, CDR1 SGHRS and CDR2 YFSETQ.

The sample holds a few counts of this clone. The V call is TRBV3-1 (or the pseudogene TRBV3-2), the J call TRBJ2-3; the match to TRBD2 covers 9 bases. This CDR3 spans 15 amino acids. Trimming cost V 6 bases and J 3 bases; bases outside gene matches: 7. Germline V CDR1 and CDR2: LGHDT, YNNKEL (reference sequence). The chain's CDR3 is CASSLAGAQTDTQYF. The CDR3 coding sequence is TGTGCCAGCAGTTTAGCGGGGGCGCAAACAGATACGCAGTATTTT.

V usage is TRBV6-4 and J usage is TRBJ1-6; D not resolved. V lost 0 bases to trimming and J lost 3 bases, with 6 bases between them. The germline V gene has CDR1 MRHNA and CDR2 SNTAGT. The CDR3 sequence is 15 residues long. CDR3 sequence (DNA): TGTGCCAGCAGTGACTCAACAAGCTATAATTCACCCCTCCACTTT. It yields the protein CASSDSTSYNSPLHF.

This clone was seen a handful of times. CDR3 bases: TGTGCCAGCAGAATAGGGACAGCCTCTGGAAACACCATATATTTT. Translating it yields CASRIGTASGNTIYF. The chain carries TRBV6-5 and TRBJ1-3; 7 bases agree with TRBD1. After removal of 6 bases from V and 0 bases from J, the junction contained 5 bases not matched to a gene. This CDR3 is 15 amino acids long. CDR1 and CDR2 from the germline V gene are MNHEY and SVGAGI.

This chain joins TRBV29-1 and TRBJ2-3; 8 nucleotides align to TRBD1. This CDR3 has 13 amino acids. Germline V gene sequence: CDR1 SQVTM, CDR2 ANQGSEA. The junction had 4 bases not matched to a gene; V was cut back by 6 bases and J by 2 bases. The CDR3 region has the DNA TGCAGCGTGACGCAGGGGGCCACAGATACGCAGTATTTT. Its translation is CSVTQGATDTQYF.

The chain has TRBV5-1 and TRBJ1-6, with TRBD1 as a possible D gene (6 bases). Germline V gene lookup returns CDR1 SGHRS and CDR2 YFSETQ. The CDR3 contains 14 residues. Trimming took off 2 bases at V and 5 bases at J, with 8 bases between the two ends. Here the CDR3 reads CASSLGQNNSPLHF. DNA of the CDR3: TGCGCCAGCAGCTTAGGACAGAATAATTCACCCCTCCACTTT.

This clone was picked up one time. This chain links TRBV7-9 with TRBJ1-2; no firm D call. This CDR3 is built from 14 residues. Trimming left V 5 bases short and J 4 bases short, with 14 bases between. Germline loops: CDR1 SEHNR, CDR2 FQNEAQ (reference sequence). CDR3 amino acids: CASSPYSEGYGYTF. CDR3 bases: TGTGCCAGCAGCCCATATTCGGAGGGCTATGGCTACACCTTC.

The rearrangement joins TRBV27 to TRBJ1-4; D is ambiguous. With 1 base removed from V and 5 bases from J, the gap between germline ends came to 8 bases. CDR3 length equals 14 residues. The germline V gene encodes CDR1 MNHEY and CDR2 SMNVEV (reference sequence). DNA for the CDR3: TGTGCCAGCAGTTTATGGGCAGGAAATGAAAAACTGTTTTTT. Protein sequence: CASSLWAGNEKLFF. Together with reference TRBV27 and TRBJ1-4, the CDR3 gives the full variable domain: EAQVTQNPRYLITVTGKKLTVTCSQNMNHEYMSWYRQDPGLGLRQIYYSMNVEVTDKGDVPEGYKVSRKEKRNFPLILESPSPNQTSLYFCASSLWAGNEKLFFGSGTQLSVL.

This CDR3 reads CASSLILAGTSYEQYF. The DNA of the CDR3 is TGCGCCAGCAGCTTGATCCTAGCGGGAACCTCCTACGAGCAGTACTTC. This chain connects TRBV5-1 to TRBJ2-7; 9 nucleotides match TRBD2. The CDR3 is 16 residues long. CDR1 and CDR2 from the germline V gene are SGHRS and YFSETQ. V lost 1 base, J lost 0 bases, and 5 bases stayed unmatched.

The chain uses TRBV4-2 and TRBJ2-1, with 9 bases matching TRBD2. The germline V gene has CDR1 LGHNA and CDR2 YNFKEQ. Trimming took 4 bases from V and 6 from J; bases not matched to a gene: 10. The CDR3 totals 16 residues. CDR3 protein: CASSLQSSGSSNEQFF. The CDR3 DNA reads TGTGCCAGCAGCCTCCAAAGTAGCGGGAGTAGCAATGAGCAGTTCTTC.

The rearrangement uses TRBV6-6 and TRBJ1-2; tentatively, D is TRBD1 (5 bases). The germline V gene encodes CDR1 MNHNY and CDR2 SVGAGI (reference sequence). CDR3 length: 16 amino acids. Trimming removed 6 bases from V and 3 bases from J, with 20 bases in between. CDR3 nucleotide sequence: TGTGCCAGCAGCCAATCTCAGGGAAGAGCCCACTATGGCTACACCTTC. Translation: CASSQSQGRAHYGYTF.

The chain carries TRBV7-6 and TRBJ2-1; no reliable D call. This CDR3 comprises 16 residues. CDR1 and CDR2 (germline): SGHVS, FNYEAQ. V lost 1 base to trimming and J lost 0 bases, with 10 bases between them. The CDR3 DNA is TGTGCCAGCAGCTTAGAACAGCCGAGCTCCTACAATGAGCAGTTCTTC. Its protein is CASSLEQPSSYNEQFF.

The V call is TRBV5-1, the J call TRBJ2-7; TRBD2 matches at 9 bases. The CDR3 sequence is 15 residues long. V trimming: 4 bases; J trimming: 4 bases; junction bases outside the gene matches: 9. Germline V gene lookup returns CDR1 SGHRS and CDR2 YFSETQ. The DNA for the CDR3 is TGCGCCAGCAGCATGATAGCGGGGGTCGGGTACGAGCAGTACTTC. The encoded protein is CASSMIAGVGYEQYF.

This chain links TRBV7-2 with TRBJ1-2; D remains unclear. Germline CDR1 reads SGHTA; CDR2 reads FQGNSA. The V end lost 5 bases, the J end lost 8 bases, and 12 bases lay between the germline ends. This CDR3 comprises 12 residues. The CDR3 DNA follows: TGTGCCAGCAGCCCCCCACGGTCCGGCTACACCTTC. This gives the protein CASSPPRSGYTF. The full variable domain, rest sourced from reference TRBV7-2 and TRBJ1-2, is GAGVSQSPSNKVTEKGKDVELRCDPISGHTALYWYRQSLGQGLEFLIYFQGNSAPDKSGLPSDRFSAERTGGSVSTLTIQRTQQEDSAVYLCASSPPRSGYTFGSGTRLTVV.

The CDR3 nucleotides are TGCGCCAGCAGCTTGGCCAGAGAGCAGTACTTC. Translation gives CASSLAREQYF. V and J are TRBV5-1 and TRBJ2-7; D uncertain. V lost 0 bases and J 7 bases, leaving 5 bases between the germline ends. The CDR3 covers 11 residues. Germline V CDR1 and CDR2: SGHRS, YFSETQ.

The chain couples TRBV18 to TRBJ2-1; 11 positions match TRBD2. Losses at the gene ends were 3 bases for V and 12 bases for J; bases not matched to a gene: 7. CDR3 length: 14 residues. Germline V lookup: CDR1 KGHSH, CDR2 LQKENI. DNA of the CDR3: TGTGCCAGCTCACCTGATAGGACTAGCGGGTTGCAGTTCTTC. Translated, it gives CASSPDRTSGLQFF. The entire variable domain, with the rest obtained from reference TRBV18 and TRBJ2-1, is as follows: NAGVMQNPRHLVRRRGQEARLRCSPMKGHSHVYWYRQLPEEGLKFMVYLQKENIIDESGMPKERFSAEFPKEGPSILRIQQVVRGDSAAYFCASSPDRTSGLQFFGPGTRLTVL.

The V and J genes are TRBV18 and TRBJ1-5, with D uncertain. Trimming removed 1 base from V and 9 bases from J, with 10 bases in between. Germline assignment: CDR1 KGHSH and CDR2 LQKENI. This CDR3 has 13 residues. The CDR3 DNA reads TGTGCCAGCTCACCACGGGAGGATGGGCCCCAGCATTTT. It yields the protein CASSPREDGPQHF.

This chain links TRBV10-2 with TRBJ2-7, with D possibly being TRBD1 (6 bases). CDR1 is WSHSY, CDR2 SAAADI, per germline. The CDR3 spans 13 residues. The V gene lost 7 bases and the J gene lost 6 bases, with 16 bases spanning the gap. The CDR3 sequence is CASTRVGTTEQYF. In DNA, the CDR3 is TGCGCCAGCACCCGAGTGGGGACAACCGAGCAGTACTTC.

The rearrangement uses TRBV4-3 and TRBJ2-7; D is perhaps TRBD1 (6 bases). Trimming left V 0 bases short and J 3 bases short, with 6 bases between. The CDR3 sequence is 13 residues long. Germline V gene sequence: CDR1 LGHNA, CDR2 YSLEER. CDR3 nucleotide sequence: TGCGCCAGCAGCCAAGACAGGGGCTACGAGCAGTACTTC. It codes for CASSQDRGYEQYF.

V usage is TRBV27 and J usage is TRBJ1-3; D gene unclear. From germline, CDR1 is MNHEY and CDR2 SMNVEV (reference sequence). V was trimmed by 1 base and J by 9 bases, leaving 10 bases between them. The CDR3 has 13 residues. For the CDR3, the DNA is TGTGCCAGCAGTTTATTCGGGTTCGGCACCATATATTTT. This encodes CASSLFGFGTIYF.

The chain couples TRBV7-3 to TRBJ1-2; tentative D call: TRBD1 (5 bases). This CDR3 is built from 15 residues. V gave up 5 bases and J gave up 2 bases, with 15 bases separating them. Germline V gives CDR1 SGHTA, CDR2 FQGTGA. For the CDR3, the DNA is TGTGCCAGCAGCCCCGACAGCACCTTCAACTATGGCTACACCTTC. This translates into CASSPDSTFNYGYTF.

The V call is TRBV18, the J call TRBJ1-1; TRBD1 matches 7 bases. V lost 4 bases and J lost 7; bases outside the gene matches: 6. This CDR3 comprises 13 residues. CDR1 is KGHSH, CDR2 LQKENI, per germline. Here the CDR3 reads CASSLGQEFEAFF. CDR3 nucleotide sequence: TGTGCCAGCTCACTCGGACAGGAGTTTGAAGCTTTCTTT.

The gene calls are TRBV19 and TRBJ1-2; the D is unclear. The CDR3 is 13 amino acids. V dropped 5 bases and J dropped 7 bases, with 14 bases sitting between them. Per the germline V gene, CDR1 is LNHDA and CDR2 is SQIVND (reference sequence). The CDR3 DNA follows: TGTGCCAGTAGTCGGGAGAGGGCACTTGGCTACACCTTC. Translated: CASSRERALGYTF.

The chain is built from TRBV29-1 and TRBJ2-7, with TRBD1 matching over 8 bases. The germline gives CDR1 SQVTM, CDR2 ANQGSEA. This CDR3 is built from 15 residues. V shed 6 bases and J 3 bases; nucleotides not matched to a gene: 13. The CDR3 protein is CSVAGTGEIVYEQYF. The CDR3 DNA follows: TGCAGCGTAGCCGGGACAGGAGAAATCGTCTACGAGCAGTACTTC.

The V gene is TRBV6-2 or TRBV6-3, the J gene TRBJ1-1, with a tentative D call TRBD1 (5 bases). Trimming stripped 2 bases from V and 0 bases from J, with 19 bases between. CDR1 and CDR2 from the germline V gene are MNHEY and SVGEGT. This CDR3 is built from 18 residues. The CDR3 nucleotides read TGTGCCAGCAGTTACCCCTGGGGGGAATCTCGGGTGAACACTGAAGCTTTCTTT. Residues: CASSYPWGESRVNTEAFF.

The V and J genes are TRBV27 and TRBJ1-5; 9 nucleotides match TRBD1. Germline trimming cut 3 bases from V and 6 bases from J; bases unmatched to any gene: 9. CDR1 is MNHEY, CDR2 SMNVEV, per germline (reference sequence). The CDR3 covers 16 residues. The CDR3 DNA reads as TGTGCCAGCAGTTTTACAGGGGGCATGAGCGGTCAGCCCCAGCATTTT. Its translation is CASSFTGGMSGQPQHF.